The clone carrying this TCR beta chain is a singleton in its sample. Its antigen is not identified. The data originate from a study of cytomegalovirus exposure and HLA in healthy donors. There are 15 residues in the CDR3. The ends lost 0 bases at V and 4 bases at J; junction bases unmatched: 1. From germline, CDR1 is MNHEY and CDR2 SVGAGI. Study outcomes and limitations: The presence/absence work took it that sequencing depth was about the same across donors.

It was with 60 Vbeta and 13 Jbeta primers that the PCR ran. Here immunoSEQ multiplex PCR was the method, and the copy in TCRdb shows in-frame clones only, minus some. The repertoire includes about 100,000 clones, nearly 80% of them detected once, and roughly 6% sits in the top ten. The sequence was collected from a man between 60 and 75 years old in good health and CMV-seropositive. The V and J genes are TRBV6-5 and TRBJ1-4; 8 bases align to TRBD1. Material for sequencing was PBMCs. The chain's CDR3 is CASSYSGQGNEKLFF. CDR3 DNA sequence: TGTGCCAGCAGTTACTCCGGACAGGGTAATGAAAAACTGTTTTTT.